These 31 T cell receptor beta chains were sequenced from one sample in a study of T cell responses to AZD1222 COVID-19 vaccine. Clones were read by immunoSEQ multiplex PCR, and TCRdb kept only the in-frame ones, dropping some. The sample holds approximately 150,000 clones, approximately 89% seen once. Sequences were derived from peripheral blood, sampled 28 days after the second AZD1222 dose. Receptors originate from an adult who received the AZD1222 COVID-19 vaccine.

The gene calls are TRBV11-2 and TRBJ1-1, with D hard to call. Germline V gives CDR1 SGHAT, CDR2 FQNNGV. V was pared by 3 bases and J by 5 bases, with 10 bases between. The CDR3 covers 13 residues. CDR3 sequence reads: CASSFGLGTEAFF. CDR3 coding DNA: TGTGCCAGCAGCTTTGGGTTAGGGACTGAAGCTTTCTTT.

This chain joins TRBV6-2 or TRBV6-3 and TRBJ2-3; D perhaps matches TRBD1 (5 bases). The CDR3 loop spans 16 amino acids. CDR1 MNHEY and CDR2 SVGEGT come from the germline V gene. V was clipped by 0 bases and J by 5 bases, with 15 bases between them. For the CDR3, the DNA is TGTGCCAGCAGTTACTCGCACCTAGGGGCCAAAGATACGCAGTATTTT. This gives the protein CASSYSHLGAKDTQYF.

The CDR3 sequence: CASSLRGRSYNEQFF. CDR3 bases: TGTGCCAGCAGTCTAAGGGGAAGGTCCTACAATGAGCAGTTCTTC. The J gene is TRBJ2-1, the V gene TRBV6-5, with D perhaps TRBD1 (5 bases). The length of the CDR3 is 15 residues. V was trimmed by 5 bases and J by 1 base, leaving 12 bases between them. The V gene's germline CDR1 is MNHEY and CDR2 SVGAGI.

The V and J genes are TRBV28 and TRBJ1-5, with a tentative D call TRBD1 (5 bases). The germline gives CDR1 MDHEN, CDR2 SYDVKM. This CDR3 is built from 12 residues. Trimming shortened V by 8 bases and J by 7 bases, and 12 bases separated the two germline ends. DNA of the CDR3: TGTGCCAGCCGTCGGAGGGACCAGCCCCAGCATTTT. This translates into CASRRRDQPQHF.

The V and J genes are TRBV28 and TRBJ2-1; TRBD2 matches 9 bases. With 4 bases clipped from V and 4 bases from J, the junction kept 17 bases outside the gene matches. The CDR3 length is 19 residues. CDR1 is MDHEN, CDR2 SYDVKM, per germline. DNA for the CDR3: TGTGCCAGCAGTTCCGGCCCCCGGGATAGCGGGAGAGGTTACAATGAGCAGTTCTTC. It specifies CASSSGPRDSGRGYNEQFF.

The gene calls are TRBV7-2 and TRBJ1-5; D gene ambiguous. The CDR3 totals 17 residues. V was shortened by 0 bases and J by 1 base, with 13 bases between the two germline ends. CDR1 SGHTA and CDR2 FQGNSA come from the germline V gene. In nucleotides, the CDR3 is TGTGCCAGCAGCTTAGCGGGGAGGTCAGAGAGCAATCAGCCCCAGCATTTT. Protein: CASSLAGRSESNQPQHF. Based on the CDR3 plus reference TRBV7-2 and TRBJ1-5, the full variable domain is GAGVSQSPSNKVTEKGKDVELRCDPISGHTALYWYRQSLGQGLEFLIYFQGNSAPDKSGLPSDRFSAERTGGSVSTLTIQRTQQEDSAVYLCASSLAGRSESNQPQHFGDGTRLSIL.

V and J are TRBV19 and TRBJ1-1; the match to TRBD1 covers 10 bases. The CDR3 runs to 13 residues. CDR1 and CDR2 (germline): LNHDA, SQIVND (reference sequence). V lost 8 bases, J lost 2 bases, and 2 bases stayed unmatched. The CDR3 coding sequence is TGTGCCAGTGTGACAGGGGGCAACACTGAAGCTTTCTTT. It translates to CASVTGGNTEAFF.

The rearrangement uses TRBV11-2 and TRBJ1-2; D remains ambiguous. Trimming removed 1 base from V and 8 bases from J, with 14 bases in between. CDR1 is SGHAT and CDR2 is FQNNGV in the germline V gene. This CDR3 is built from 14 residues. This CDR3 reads CASSLASLRTGYTF. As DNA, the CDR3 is TGTGCCAGCAGCTTAGCTTCCCTCCGAACAGGCTACACCTTC.

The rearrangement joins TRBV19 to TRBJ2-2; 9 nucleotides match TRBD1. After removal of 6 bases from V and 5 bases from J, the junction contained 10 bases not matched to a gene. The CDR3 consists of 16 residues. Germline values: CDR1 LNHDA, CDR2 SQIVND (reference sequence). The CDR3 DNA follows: TGTGCCAGTAGACTCGGACAGGGGAAGAGGACCGGGGAGCTGTTTTTT. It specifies CASRLGQGKRTGELFF.

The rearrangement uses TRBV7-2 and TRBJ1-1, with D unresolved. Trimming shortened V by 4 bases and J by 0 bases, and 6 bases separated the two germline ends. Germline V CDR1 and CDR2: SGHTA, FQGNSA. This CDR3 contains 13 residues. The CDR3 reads CASSSRMNTEAFF. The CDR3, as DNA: TGTGCCAGCAGCTCGAGGATGAACACTGAAGCTTTCTTT.

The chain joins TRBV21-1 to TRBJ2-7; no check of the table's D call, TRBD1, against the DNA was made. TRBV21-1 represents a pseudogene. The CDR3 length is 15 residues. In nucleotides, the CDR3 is TGTGCCAGCATCAGGACAGCCGGTCGATCCTACGAGCAGTACTTC. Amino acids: CASIRTAGRSYEQYF.

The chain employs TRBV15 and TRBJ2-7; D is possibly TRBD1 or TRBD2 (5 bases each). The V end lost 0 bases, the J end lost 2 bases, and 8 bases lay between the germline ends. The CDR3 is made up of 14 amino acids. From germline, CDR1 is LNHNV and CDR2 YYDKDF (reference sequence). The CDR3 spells CATSRDTGPYEQYF. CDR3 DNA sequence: TGTGCCACCAGCAGAGACACGGGACCCTACGAGCAGTACTTC.

CDR3 sequence (DNA): TGTGCCTGGAGTGCCACCGGGACAGGGTGGGAAATCTCCTACGAGGAGCAGTACTTC. The encoded protein is CAWSATGTGWEISYEEQYF. This chain links TRBV30 with TRBJ2-7, with 9 bases matching TRBD1. Losses at the gene ends were 1 base for V and 7 bases for J; bases not matched to a gene: 23. Germline CDR1 reads GTSNPN; CDR2 reads SVGIG (reference sequence). The CDR3 loop spans 19 amino acids. The full variable domain, with the rest looked up from reference TRBV30 and TRBJ2-7, is SQTIHQWPATLVQPVGSPLSLECTVEGTSNPNLYWYRQAAGRGLQLLFYSVGIGQISSEVPQNLSASRPQDRQFILSSKKLLLSDSGFYLCAWSATGTGWEISYEEQYFGPGTRLTVT.

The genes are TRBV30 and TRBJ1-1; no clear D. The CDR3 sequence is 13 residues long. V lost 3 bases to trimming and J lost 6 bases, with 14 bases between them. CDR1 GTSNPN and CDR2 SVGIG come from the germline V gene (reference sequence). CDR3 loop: CAWSAQEGPEAFF. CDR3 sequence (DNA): TGTGCCTGGAGCGCCCAGGAGGGTCCTGAAGCTTTCTTT.

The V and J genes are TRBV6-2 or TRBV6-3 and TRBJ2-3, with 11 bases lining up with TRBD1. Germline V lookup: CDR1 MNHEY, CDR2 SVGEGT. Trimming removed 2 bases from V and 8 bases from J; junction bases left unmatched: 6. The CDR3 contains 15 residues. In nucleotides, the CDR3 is TGTGCCAGCAGTTACGGAGGGGGGACAGGGGGTACGCAGTATTTT. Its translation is CASSYGGGTGGTQYF.

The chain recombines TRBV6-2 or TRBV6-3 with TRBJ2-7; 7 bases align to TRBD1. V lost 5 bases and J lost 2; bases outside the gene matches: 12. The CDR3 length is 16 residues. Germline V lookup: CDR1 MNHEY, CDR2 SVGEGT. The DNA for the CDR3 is TGTGCCAGCAGTCCCCCACAGGGGAAGGGAACCTACGAGCAGTACTTC. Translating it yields CASSPPQGKGTYEQYF.

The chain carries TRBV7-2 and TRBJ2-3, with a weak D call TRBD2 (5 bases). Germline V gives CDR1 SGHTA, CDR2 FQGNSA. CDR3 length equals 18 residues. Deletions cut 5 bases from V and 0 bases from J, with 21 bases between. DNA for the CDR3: TGTGCCAGCAGCCCGTTGCGGATGGCGGGTGGTAGCACAGATACGCAGTATTTT. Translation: CASSPLRMAGGSTDTQYF.

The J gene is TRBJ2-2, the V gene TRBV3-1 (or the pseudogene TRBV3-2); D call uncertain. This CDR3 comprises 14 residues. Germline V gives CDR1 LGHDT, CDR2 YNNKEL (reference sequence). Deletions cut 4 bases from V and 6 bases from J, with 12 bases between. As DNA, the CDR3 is TGTGCCAGCAGCCCCTCTAGACATTCCGGGGAGCTGTTTTTT. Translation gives CASSPSRHSGELFF.

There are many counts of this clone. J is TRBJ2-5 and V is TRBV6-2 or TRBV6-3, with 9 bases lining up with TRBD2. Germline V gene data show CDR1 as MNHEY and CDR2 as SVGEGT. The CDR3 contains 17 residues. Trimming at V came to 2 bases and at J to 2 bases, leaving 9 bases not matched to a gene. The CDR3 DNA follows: TGTGCCAGCAGTTACGGGGCTAGCGGGACTCTACAAGAGACCCAGTACTTC. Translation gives CASSYGASGTLQETQYF.

The CDR3 DNA sequence: TGTGCCAGCAGGGGCCCAAGGATGGATCAGCCCCAGCATTTT. It specifies CASRGPRMDQPQHF. The V and J genes are TRBV27 and TRBJ1-5; D gene ambiguous. Trimming pared 6 bases from V and 5 bases from J, leaving 14 bases between. This CDR3 is 14 amino acids long. The germline V gene encodes CDR1 MNHEY and CDR2 SMNVEV (reference sequence).

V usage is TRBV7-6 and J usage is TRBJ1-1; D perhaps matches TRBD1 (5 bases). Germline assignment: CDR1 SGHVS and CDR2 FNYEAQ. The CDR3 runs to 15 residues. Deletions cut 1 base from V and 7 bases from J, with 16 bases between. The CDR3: CASSLDPGVYYEAFF. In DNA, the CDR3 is TGTGCCAGCAGCTTAGATCCGGGGGTATACTATGAAGCTTTCTTT.

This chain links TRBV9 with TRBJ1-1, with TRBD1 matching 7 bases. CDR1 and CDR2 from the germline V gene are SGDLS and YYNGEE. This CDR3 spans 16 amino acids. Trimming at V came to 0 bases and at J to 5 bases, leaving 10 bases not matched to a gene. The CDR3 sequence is CASSVAKGAARTEAFF. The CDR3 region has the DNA TGTGCCAGCAGCGTAGCTAAGGGGGCAGCCCGGACTGAAGCTTTCTTT.

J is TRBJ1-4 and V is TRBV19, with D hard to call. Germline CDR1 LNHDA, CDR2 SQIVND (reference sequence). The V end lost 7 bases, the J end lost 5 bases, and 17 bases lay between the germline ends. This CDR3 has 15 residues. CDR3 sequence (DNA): TGTGCCAGTACCCCCCACGACGGAACCAATGAAAAACTGTTTTTT. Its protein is CASTPHDGTNEKLFF.

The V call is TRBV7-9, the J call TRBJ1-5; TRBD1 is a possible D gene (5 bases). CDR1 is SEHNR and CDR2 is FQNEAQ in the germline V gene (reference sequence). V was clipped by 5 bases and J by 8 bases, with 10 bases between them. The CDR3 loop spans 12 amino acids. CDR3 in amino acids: CASSVMGEPQHF. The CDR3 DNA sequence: TGTGCCAGCAGCGTCATGGGGGAGCCCCAGCATTTT.

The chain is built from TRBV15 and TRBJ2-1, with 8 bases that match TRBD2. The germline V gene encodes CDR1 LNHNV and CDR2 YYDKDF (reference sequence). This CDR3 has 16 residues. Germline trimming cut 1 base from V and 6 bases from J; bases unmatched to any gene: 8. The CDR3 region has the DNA TGTGCCACCAGCAGAGGTCCTCTCGGGGGGGTCAATGAGCAGTTCTTC. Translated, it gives CATSRGPLGGVNEQFF.

The CDR3 DNA reads as TGTGCCAGCAGTCAACAGGGGGAACGCACAGATACGCAGTATTTT. This translates into CASSQQGERTDTQYF. The chain couples TRBV2 to TRBJ2-3; 8 nucleotides match TRBD1. Germline values: CDR1 SNHLY, CDR2 FYNNEI. The CDR3 is made up of 15 amino acids. J lost 1 base, V lost 5 bases, and 5 bases had no gene match.

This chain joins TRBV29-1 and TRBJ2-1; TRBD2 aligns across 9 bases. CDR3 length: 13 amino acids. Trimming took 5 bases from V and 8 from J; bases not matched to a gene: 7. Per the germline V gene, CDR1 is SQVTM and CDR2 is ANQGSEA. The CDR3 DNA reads TGCAGCGTTCTGGAAATAGCGGGAGATGAGCAGTTCTTC. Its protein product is CSVLEIAGDEQFF.

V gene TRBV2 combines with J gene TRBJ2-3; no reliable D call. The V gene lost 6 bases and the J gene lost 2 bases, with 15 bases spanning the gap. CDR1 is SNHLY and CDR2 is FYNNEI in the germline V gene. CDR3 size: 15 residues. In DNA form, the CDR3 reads TGTGCCAGCAGGGCGTCTACATTTTACACAGATACGCAGTATTTT. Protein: CASRASTFYTDTQYF.

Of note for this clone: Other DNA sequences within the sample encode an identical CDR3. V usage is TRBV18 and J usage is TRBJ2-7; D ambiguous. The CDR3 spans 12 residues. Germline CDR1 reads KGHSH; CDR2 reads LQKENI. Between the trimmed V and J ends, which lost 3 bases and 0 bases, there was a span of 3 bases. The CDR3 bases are TGTGCCAGCTCACCCAGCTCCTACGAGCAGTACTTC. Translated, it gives CASSPSSYEQYF.

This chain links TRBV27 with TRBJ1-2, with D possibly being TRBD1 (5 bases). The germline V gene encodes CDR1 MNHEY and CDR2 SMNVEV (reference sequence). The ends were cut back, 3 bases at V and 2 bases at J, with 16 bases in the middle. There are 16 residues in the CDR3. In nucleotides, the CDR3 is TGTGCCAGCAGTTTGTCGTCAGGGAGGTTAAACTATGGCTACACCTTC. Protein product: CASSLSSGRLNYGYTF.

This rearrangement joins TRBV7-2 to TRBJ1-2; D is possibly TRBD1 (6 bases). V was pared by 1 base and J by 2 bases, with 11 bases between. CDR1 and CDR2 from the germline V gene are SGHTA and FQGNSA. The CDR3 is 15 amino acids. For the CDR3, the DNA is TGTGCCAGCAGCTTAGATGGGGGGGCGAACTATGGCTACACCTTC. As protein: CASSLDGGANYGYTF.